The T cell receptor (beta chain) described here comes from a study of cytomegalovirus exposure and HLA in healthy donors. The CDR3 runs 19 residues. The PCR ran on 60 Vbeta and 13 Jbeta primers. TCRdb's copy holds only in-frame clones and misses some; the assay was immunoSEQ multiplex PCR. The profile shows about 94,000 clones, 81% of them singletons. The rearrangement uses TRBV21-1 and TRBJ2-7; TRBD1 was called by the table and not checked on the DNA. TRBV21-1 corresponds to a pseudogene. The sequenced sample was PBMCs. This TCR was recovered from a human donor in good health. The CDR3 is CASSKWFQGAPIPLYEQYF. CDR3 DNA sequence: TGTGCCAGCAGCAAATGGTTCCAGGGGGCTCCTATACCCCTCTACGAGCAGTACTTC.